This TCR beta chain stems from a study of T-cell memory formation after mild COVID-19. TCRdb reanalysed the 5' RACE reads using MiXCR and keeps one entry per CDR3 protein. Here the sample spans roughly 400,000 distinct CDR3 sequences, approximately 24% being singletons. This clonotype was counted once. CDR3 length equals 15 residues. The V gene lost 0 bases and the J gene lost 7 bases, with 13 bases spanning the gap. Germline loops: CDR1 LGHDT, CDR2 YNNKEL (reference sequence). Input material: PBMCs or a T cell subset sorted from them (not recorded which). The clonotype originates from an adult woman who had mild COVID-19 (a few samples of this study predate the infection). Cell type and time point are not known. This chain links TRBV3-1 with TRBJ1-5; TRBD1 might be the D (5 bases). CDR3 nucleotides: TGTGCCAGCAGCCAAGATCAGGGTTGGGAACAGCCCCAGCATTTT. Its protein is CASSQDQGWEQPQHF.